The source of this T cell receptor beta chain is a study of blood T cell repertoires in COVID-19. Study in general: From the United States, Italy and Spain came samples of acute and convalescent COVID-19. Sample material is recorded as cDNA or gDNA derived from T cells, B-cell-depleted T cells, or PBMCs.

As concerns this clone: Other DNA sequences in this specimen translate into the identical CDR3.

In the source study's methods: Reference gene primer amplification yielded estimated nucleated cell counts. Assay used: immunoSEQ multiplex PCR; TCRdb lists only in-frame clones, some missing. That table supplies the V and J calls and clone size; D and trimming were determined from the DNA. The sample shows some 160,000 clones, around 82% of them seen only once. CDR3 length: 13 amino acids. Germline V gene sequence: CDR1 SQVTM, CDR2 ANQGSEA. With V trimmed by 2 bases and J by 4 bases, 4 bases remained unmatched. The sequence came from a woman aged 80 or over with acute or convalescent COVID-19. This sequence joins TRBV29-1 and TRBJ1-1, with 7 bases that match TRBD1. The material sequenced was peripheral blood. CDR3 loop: CSVERAGGTEAFF. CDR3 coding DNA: TGCAGCGTTGAAAGGGCAGGGGGCACTGAAGCTTTCTTT. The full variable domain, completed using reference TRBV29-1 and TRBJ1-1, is SAVISQKPSRDICQRGTSLTIQCQVDSQVTMMFWYRQQPGQSLTLIATANQGSEATYESGFVIDKFPISRPNLTFSTLTVSNMSPEDSSIYLCSVERAGGTEAFFGQGTRLTVV.